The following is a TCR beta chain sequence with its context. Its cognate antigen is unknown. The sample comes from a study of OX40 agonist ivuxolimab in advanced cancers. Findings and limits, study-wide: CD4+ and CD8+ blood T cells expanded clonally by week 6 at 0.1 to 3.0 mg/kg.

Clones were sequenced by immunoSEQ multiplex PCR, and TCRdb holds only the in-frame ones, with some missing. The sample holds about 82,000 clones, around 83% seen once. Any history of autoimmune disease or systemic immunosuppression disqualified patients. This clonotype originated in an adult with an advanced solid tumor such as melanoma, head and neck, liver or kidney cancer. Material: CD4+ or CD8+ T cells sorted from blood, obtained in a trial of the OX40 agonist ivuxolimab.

CDR3 coding DNA: TGTGCCAGCAGCCTTGGGGACGGACCTATCAATGGCTACACCTTC. Its translation: CASSLGDGPINGYTF. The chain has TRBV7-9 and TRBJ1-2, with D tentatively TRBD1 (5 bases). The CDR3 extends over 15 amino acids. V lost 5 bases and J lost 6, with 19 bases in between. Per the germline V gene, CDR1 is SEHNR and CDR2 is FQNEAQ (reference sequence).